This T cell receptor (beta chain) was identified in a study of monozygotic twins with inflammatory bowel disease. Study findings and constraints: Against healthy co-twins, IBD patients had lower TCRbeta diversity (measured by inverse Simpson).

Germline V gene data show CDR1 as SGHRS and CDR2 as YFSETQ. This CDR3 comprises 18 residues. As regards this clonotype: The antigen remains unidentified.

The draw for each donor consisted of a single 2.5 ml blood sample. Incorporation of UMIs carrying a 6-nucleotide sample barcode was performed by template switching. With the 5' RACE reads reprocessed, TCRdb shows one record per CDR3 protein and no DNA. This sample's clone table lists 350,000 to 500,000 distinct CDR3 sequences. The chain links TRBV5-1 to TRBJ2-7; absent DNA, TCRdb's TRBD2 call cannot be checked. The TCR originated in a human donor with ulcerative colitis or Crohn's disease, or a healthy co-twin of an affected twin (not recorded which). Specimen: blood. The CDR3 protein is CASSPVTSGDDLSYEQYF.